These 30 T cell receptor beta chains originate from one sample sequenced in a study of blood T cell repertoires in COVID-19. Repertoires were generated with immunoSEQ multiplex PCR, while TCRdb's copy carries only in-frame clones and drops some. The table has some 170,000 clones, approximately 90% seen once. The sequenced sample consisted of peripheral blood. The receptor source for this set is a woman in her forties or fifties with acute or convalescent COVID-19.

On this clone: Other DNA sequences in the sample encode the same CDR3. This rearrangement joins TRBV9 to TRBJ2-3; D not resolved. This CDR3 is built from 15 residues. CDR1 SGDLS and CDR2 YYNGEE come from the germline V gene. With 5 bases removed from V and 1 base from J, the gap between germline ends came to 14 bases. DNA of the CDR3: TGTGCCAGCAGTGCCAGCGCATCGGGCACAGATACGCAGTATTTT. It encodes CASSASASGTDTQYF. Based on the CDR3 plus reference TRBV9 and TRBJ2-3, the full variable domain is DSGVTQTPKHLITATGQRVTLRCSPRSGDLSVYWYQQSLDQGLQFLIQYYNGEERAKGNILERFSAQQFPDLHSELNLSSLELGDSALYFCASSASASGTDTQYFGPGTRLTVL.

The chain is built from TRBV5-1 and TRBJ2-2, with TRBD1 matching over 8 bases. The CDR3 runs 17 residues. Germline V CDR1 and CDR2: SGHRS, YFSETQ. With V trimmed by 1 base and J by 3 bases, 8 bases remained unmatched. This CDR3 is CASSLTPGTGHTGELFF. As DNA, the CDR3 is TGCGCCAGCAGCTTGACCCCCGGGACAGGTCACACCGGGGAGCTGTTTTTT. Drawing the rest from reference TRBV5-1 and TRBJ2-2, the complete variable domain is KAGVTQTPRYLIKTRGQQVTLSCSPISGHRSVSWYQQTPGQGLQFLFEYFSETQRNKGNFPGRFSGRQFSNSRSEMNVSTLELGDSALYLCASSLTPGTGHTGELFFGEGSRLTVL.

CDR3 nucleotides: TGTGCCAGCAGCGCCCAGGGAGGTCAGCCCCAGCATTTT. Translated, it gives CASSAQGGQPQHF. This chain links TRBV7-9 with TRBJ1-5; maybe TRBD1 (5 bases). This CDR3 is 13 amino acids long. With 5 bases removed from V and 6 bases from J, the gap between germline ends came to 11 bases. Germline assignment: CDR1 SEHNR and CDR2 FQNEAQ (reference sequence).

The chain has TRBV2 and TRBJ1-2; 8 bases agree with TRBD1. With 6 bases clipped from V and 0 bases from J, the junction kept 12 bases outside the gene matches. CDR3 length equals 17 residues. Germline V gene lookup returns CDR1 SNHLY and CDR2 FYNNEI. The CDR3 DNA follows: TGTGCCAGCAGGGGTTCCGGGACAGGTGGGTCTAACTATGGCTACACCTTC. Translation gives CASRGSGTGGSNYGYTF.

J is TRBJ2-1 and V is TRBV4-2; the match to TRBD2 covers 11 bases. Germline CDR1 LGHNA, CDR2 YNFKEQ. The trim removed 0 bases at V and 8 bases at J, leaving 9 bases unmatched. The CDR3 consists of 17 residues. The CDR3 spells CASSQEQGLAAQDEQFF. CDR3 in DNA: TGTGCCAGCAGCCAAGAACAGGGACTAGCGGCACAGGATGAGCAGTTCTTC.

The rearrangement joins TRBV2 to TRBJ1-5; 10 positions agree with TRBD1. Germline V gene sequence: CDR1 SNHLY, CDR2 FYNNEI. The junction had 6 bases not matched to a gene; V was cut back by 6 bases and J by 4 bases. There are 15 residues in the CDR3. The CDR3 DNA reads TGTGCCAGCAGCCAAGACAGGGGGCGGAATCAGCCCCAGCATTTT. Translation: CASSQDRGRNQPQHF.

The chain is built from TRBV6-5 and TRBJ1-2; D is unresolved. With 2 bases removed from V and 3 bases from J, the gap between germline ends came to 7 bases. CDR1 is MNHEY and CDR2 is SVGAGI in the germline V gene. CDR3 size: 13 residues. CDR3 nucleotide sequence: TGTGCCAGCAGTTACAGCGAGGACTATGGCTACACCTTC. It is translated as CASSYSEDYGYTF.

This clone showed up just a few times. This chain uses TRBV6-2 or TRBV6-3 with TRBJ1-5; 7 bases are shared with TRBD1. The CDR3 totals 19 residues. Trimming took 4 bases from V and 3 from J; bases not matched to a gene: 18. Per the germline V gene, CDR1 is MNHEY and CDR2 is SVGEGT. Here the CDR3 reads CASSFHPLPGTDPNQPQHF. The CDR3 DNA reads TGTGCCAGCAGTTTCCACCCTTTGCCCGGGACAGACCCCAATCAGCCCCAGCATTTT.

In its sample, this clone was seen a few times. The chain carries TRBV24-1 and TRBJ1-5, with 9 bases identical to TRBD1. V shed 5 bases and J 7 bases; nucleotides not matched to a gene: 5. The CDR3 covers 14 residues. Germline loops: CDR1 KGHDR, CDR2 SFDVKD. In DNA form, the CDR3 reads TGTGCCACCAGTGGGGACAGGGTTGAACAGCCCCAGCATTTT. This codes for CATSGDRVEQPQHF.

The V gene is TRBV19, the J gene TRBJ2-3; 9 nucleotides line up with TRBD2. V lost 3 bases and J lost 2; bases outside the gene matches: 6. The CDR3 consists of 16 residues. The V gene's germline CDR1 is LNHDA and CDR2 SQIVND (reference sequence). CDR3 sequence reads: CASSMMLAGPTDTQYF. The CDR3 DNA follows: TGTGCCAGTAGTATGATGCTAGCGGGACCCACAGATACGCAGTATTTT.

The chain joins TRBV6-5 to TRBJ1-4; 7 bases are shared with TRBD1. CDR3 length: 15 amino acids. Germline values: CDR1 MNHEY, CDR2 SVGAGI. The V gene end was trimmed by 6 bases and the J gene end by 4 bases; junction bases not matched to a gene: 8. The CDR3 DNA reads as TGTGCCAGCAGAAGAACAGGGGCCCTTAATGAAAAACTGTTTTTT. It translates to CASRRTGALNEKLFF.

The chain carries TRBV30 and TRBJ1-3; D is undetermined. V was cut by 0 bases and J by 9 bases, with 12 bases left in between. The CDR3 runs to 13 residues. Germline V gene lookup returns CDR1 GTSNPN and CDR2 SVGIG (reference sequence). For the CDR3, the DNA is TGTGCCTGGAGTGTAAGCCGATCCATCACCATATATTTT. This translates into CAWSVSRSITIYF.

This rearrangement joins TRBV12-3 or TRBV12-4 to TRBJ2-1; D is perhaps TRBD2 (6 bases). The CDR3 extends over 13 amino acids. V gave up 8 bases and J gave up 10 bases, with 18 bases separating them. DNA for the CDR3: TGTGCCAGCCGCGGGGCAGCCGTGGAGGAGCAGTTCTTC. It encodes CASRGAAVEEQFF.

This chain uses TRBV6-6 with TRBJ1-1; D is possibly TRBD1 (6 bases). Trimming took off 5 bases at V and 6 bases at J, with 13 bases between the two ends. The CDR3 extends over 13 amino acids. Germline loops: CDR1 MNHNY, CDR2 SVGAGI (reference sequence). The CDR3 here is CASSMGGRAEAFF. The CDR3 DNA follows: TGTGCCAGCAGTATGGGGGGGCGGGCTGAAGCTTTCTTT.

The chain links TRBV19 to TRBJ1-6, with 7 bases matching TRBD1. V dropped 5 bases and J dropped 9; count of bases not matched to a gene: 10. CDR1 and CDR2 (germline): LNHDA, SQIVND (reference sequence). CDR3 length: 15 residues. The DNA of the CDR3 is TGTGCCAGTAGTCCAAATACAGGGGACCCTTCACCCCTCCACTTT. The encoded protein is CASSPNTGDPSPLHF.

Notes on this clone: At the DNA level, this CDR3 is encoded by other sequences in the same sample as well. The chain is built from TRBV5-1 and TRBJ1-2; a possible D gene is TRBD1 (5 bases). The CDR3 length is 12 residues. V was trimmed by 3 bases and J by 4 bases, leaving 7 bases between them. From germline, CDR1 is SGHRS and CDR2 YFSETQ. The CDR3 is CASSSDIYGYTF. CDR3 DNA sequence: TGCGCCAGCAGCTCGGACATCTATGGCTACACCTTC. The complete variable domain, with remaining parts taken from reference TRBV5-1 and TRBJ1-2, reads KAGVTQTPRYLIKTRGQQVTLSCSPISGHRSVSWYQQTPGQGLQFLFEYFSETQRNKGNFPGRFSGRQFSNSRSEMNVSTLELGDSALYLCASSSDIYGYTFGSGTRLTVV.

The chain employs TRBV7-3 and TRBJ1-5, with D uncertain. Germline V CDR1 and CDR2: SGHTA, FQGTGA. Trimming pared 0 bases from V and 4 bases from J, leaving 4 bases between. The CDR3 has 13 amino acids. DNA of the CDR3: TGTGCCAGCAGCTTAACGGCAAATCAGCCCCAGCATTTT. Residues: CASSLTANQPQHF.

The chain has TRBV7-8 and TRBJ2-7; TRBD1 aligns across 7 bases. V shed 5 bases and J 3 bases; nucleotides not matched to a gene: 7. Germline V gives CDR1 SGHVS, CDR2 FQNEAQ. There are 14 residues in the CDR3. CDR3 in DNA: TGTGCCAGCAGCAAAACGGGACAGAGCTACGAGCAGTACTTC. It encodes CASSKTGQSYEQYF.

This chain uses TRBV6-2 or TRBV6-3 with TRBJ2-2; no clear D gene. V lost 5 bases and J 10 bases, leaving 8 bases between the germline ends. Germline V gene data show CDR1 as MNHEY and CDR2 as SVGEGT. This CDR3 spans 11 amino acids. This CDR3 reads CASSTRLELFF. CDR3 in DNA: TGTGCCAGCAGTACGCGGTTGGAGCTGTTTTTT.

CDR3 residues: CASSLGGGRGETQYF. The CDR3 DNA is TGTGCCAGCAGCCTGGGAGGGGGTCGGGGAGAGACCCAGTACTTC. The chain combines TRBV25-1 with TRBJ2-5, with a weak D call TRBD2 (7 bases). V was trimmed by 6 bases and J by 4 bases, leaving 18 bases between them. The germline CDR1 and CDR2 sequences are MGHDK and SYGVNS. The CDR3 consists of 15 residues.

The chain has TRBV24-1 and TRBJ1-2, with 8 nucleotides matching TRBD1. Germline V gene sequence: CDR1 KGHDR, CDR2 SFDVKD. With 3 bases clipped from V and 8 bases from J, the junction kept 7 bases outside the gene matches. CDR3 length equals 14 residues. CDR3 DNA: TGTGCCACCAGTGATAGGACAGGGAAAAACGGCTACACCTTC. Translation: CATSDRTGKNGYTF.

This chain joins TRBV19 and TRBJ2-5; 8 bases fit TRBD2. Trimming removed 3 bases from V and 3 bases from J; junction bases left unmatched: 6. CDR3 length equals 15 residues. Germline CDR1 and CDR2: LNHDA and SQIVND (reference sequence). CDR3 sequence reads: CASSMAGGGEETQYF. CDR3 DNA sequence: TGTGCCAGTAGTATGGCGGGAGGTGGGGAAGAGACCCAGTACTTC.

This clone was recorded once. The chain has TRBV15 and TRBJ1-5; possible D gene TRBD1, 5 bases. V shed 0 bases and J shed 7 bases, with 13 bases lying between them. The germline gives CDR1 LNHNV, CDR2 YYDKDF (reference sequence). The CDR3 spans 15 residues. CDR3 amino acids: CATSRDTGGVQPQHF. The CDR3 DNA reads TGTGCCACCAGCAGAGATACTGGGGGGGTCCAGCCCCAGCATTTT.

The chain carries TRBV7-9 and TRBJ1-1, with 7 bases aligning to TRBD1. Trimming at V came to 3 bases and at J to 3 bases, leaving 1 base not matched to a gene. The CDR3 covers 13 residues. Per the germline V gene, CDR1 is SEHNR and CDR2 is FQNEAQ (reference sequence). This CDR3 is CASSFQGDTEAFF. The CDR3 region has the DNA TGTGCCAGCAGCTTTCAGGGGGACACTGAAGCTTTCTTT.

The V call is TRBV7-6, the J call TRBJ1-3, with D possibly being TRBD1 (6 bases). The CDR3 contains 16 residues. The germline CDR1 and CDR2 sequences are SGHVS and FNYEAQ. Trimming cost V 1 base and J 0 bases, with 10 bases left between them. The DNA for the CDR3 is TGTGCCAGCAGCTTAGAGGGGGTCTTCTCTGGAAACACCATATATTTT. It codes for CASSLEGVFSGNTIYF. Together with reference TRBV7-6 and TRBJ1-3, the CDR3 gives the full variable domain: GAGVSQSPRYKVTKRGQDVALRCDPISGHVSLYWYRQALGQGPEFLTYFNYEAQQDKSGLPNDRFSAERPEGSISTLTIQRTEQRDSAMYRCASSLEGVFSGNTIYFGEGSWLTVV.

The V gene is TRBV5-1, the J gene TRBJ1-5, with 9 positions matching TRBD1. CDR3 length: 15 amino acids. V was clipped by 4 bases and J by 6 bases; unmatched bases: 8. Per germline, CDR1 SGHRS and CDR2 YFSETQ. CDR3 sequence (DNA): TGCGCCAGCAGCACGGGACAGGGAGAGGGTCAGCCCCAGCATTTT. This gives the protein CASSTGQGEGQPQHF.

A note on this clone: Other DNA sequences within the sample encode an identical CDR3. This rearrangement joins TRBV7-2 to TRBJ1-5, with a tentative D call TRBD1 (6 bases). The germline V gene has CDR1 SGHTA and CDR2 FQGNSA. The V and J ends lost 1 base and 5 bases respectively, with 6 bases between them. The CDR3 is 13 residues long. The CDR3 sequence: CASSLDRDQPQHF. In DNA form, the CDR3 reads TGTGCCAGCAGCTTAGACAGGGATCAGCCCCAGCATTTT.

This chain uses TRBV29-1 with TRBJ2-5; 9 nucleotides match TRBD1. V was pared by 7 bases and J by 2 bases, with 11 bases of the junction left unmatched. Germline CDR1 SQVTM, CDR2 ANQGSEA. This CDR3 is 15 amino acids long. This chain's CDR3 is CSAKTGTGPQETQYF. CDR3 in DNA: TGCAGCGCCAAGACCGGGACAGGGCCGCAAGAGACCCAGTACTTC.

This rearrangement joins TRBV9 to TRBJ2-1; 11 bases agree with TRBD2. The V and J ends lost 1 base and 7 bases, in that order; junction bases with no gene match: 7. CDR3 length: 16 residues. In germline, CDR1 is SGDLS, CDR2 YYNGEE. The chain's CDR3 is CASSVNSGRALNEQFF. CDR3 bases: TGTGCCAGCAGCGTAAATAGCGGGAGGGCCCTTAATGAGCAGTTCTTC.

This sequence joins TRBV3-1 (or the pseudogene TRBV3-2) and TRBJ2-5; 7 positions match TRBD1. The junction had 7 bases not matched to a gene; V was cut back by 4 bases and J by 5 bases. CDR1 LGHDT and CDR2 YNNKEL come from the germline V gene (reference sequence). The CDR3 is made up of 14 amino acids. The CDR3 sequence is CASSPTGTAETQYF. The CDR3 nucleotides are TGTGCCAGCAGCCCCACCGGGACAGCTGAGACCCAGTACTTC.